This T cell receptor (beta chain) appears in the sequencing data of a study of neurological immune-mediated disorders. Noted time point: technical triplicate 2. Unsorted libraries were prepared from 2 million PBMCs that had been stored at -80 C. Study-level results: The absence of any CDR3 amino acid sequence shared by expanded clones across subjects suggests that repertoires were private in all groups.

This clonotype was observed a few times. Its specificity is unknown. A single base separates this from a much larger clone, so it may be a read error. cDNA was made by 5'RACE with 10-nucleotide random UMIs. In each sequencing run, over 170 million TCR-beta sequences were generated from 15-18 subjects. TCRdb reprocessed the 5' RACE reads with MiXCR, giving one entry per CDR3 protein. The repertoire holds tens of thousands of distinct CDR3 sequences, with less than 25% as singletons. The sample consisted of PBMCs. The clonotype was recovered from a man aged 55 to 70 with HTLV-1-associated myelopathy (HAM/TSP).

In DNA form, the CDR3 reads TGTGCCAGCAGTTTTGGATCCTCTGGAGGCTATGGCTACACCTTC. The encoded protein is CASSFGSSGGYGYTF. This rearrangement joins TRBV27 to TRBJ1-2; D call uncertain. V was clipped by 3 bases and J by 4 bases, with 15 bases between them. The germline V gene has CDR1 MNHEY and CDR2 SMNVEV (reference sequence). CDR3 length: 15 amino acids.